The 25 T cell receptor beta chains below were found in one sample sequenced in a study of OX40 agonist ivuxolimab in advanced cancers. This table comes from immunoSEQ multiplex PCR, and its TCRdb copy is limited to in-frame clones, with some not included. The sample carries around 16,000 clones, over 75% recorded once. Sample: CD4+ or CD8+ T cells sorted from blood, taken in a trial of the OX40 agonist ivuxolimab. The receptors were gathered from an adult with an advanced solid tumor such as melanoma, head and neck, liver or kidney cancer.

The chain couples TRBV7-9 to TRBJ1-3; D unresolved. This CDR3 contains 16 residues. V dropped 4 bases and J dropped 4 bases, with 17 bases sitting between them. The germline CDR1 and CDR2 sequences are SEHNR and FQNEAQ (reference sequence). This chain's CDR3 is CASSSLDRVIGNTIYF. The CDR3, as DNA: TGTGCCAGCAGCTCCCTCGATCGGGTTATCGGAAACACCATATATTTT.

The rearrangement uses TRBV6-5 and TRBJ2-3; 10 bases line up with TRBD2. With V trimmed by 3 bases and J by 4 bases, 7 bases remained unmatched. The CDR3 extends over 16 amino acids. The germline gives CDR1 MNHEY, CDR2 SVGAGI. CDR3 protein: CASSYFASGSADTQYF. CDR3 DNA sequence: TGTGCCAGCAGTTATTTCGCTAGCGGGAGTGCAGATACGCAGTATTTT.

V usage is TRBV4-1 and J usage is TRBJ1-1; tentatively, D is TRBD1 (5 bases). V was clipped by 1 base and J by 1 base, with 13 bases between them. The germline V gene encodes CDR1 MGHRA and CDR2 YSYEKL. There are 16 residues in the CDR3. CDR3 bases: TGCGCCAGCAGCCAAGTCAAGGTCAGGGAGAACACTGAAGCTTTCTTT. Encoded protein: CASSQVKVRENTEAFF.

This sequence joins TRBV6-6 and TRBJ2-6, with a tentative D call TRBD2 (5 bases). The CDR3 is 15 residues long. V was clipped by 4 bases and J by 4 bases, with 11 bases between them. CDR1 MNHNY and CDR2 SVGAGI come from the germline V gene (reference sequence). The DNA for the CDR3 is TGTGCCAGCAGTTTAGGGAGCGGAGGGGCCAACGTCCTGACTTTC. Protein: CASSLGSGGANVLTF.

The chain joins TRBV11-2 to TRBJ2-3, with TRBD1 matching over 8 bases. Per the germline V gene, CDR1 is SGHAT and CDR2 is FQNNGV. The CDR3 extends over 15 amino acids. Germline trimming cut 3 bases from V and 4 bases from J; bases unmatched to any gene: 6. The DNA for the CDR3 is TGTGCCAGCAGCTTTTTGCCAGGGGGCCCAGATACGCAGTATTTT. This codes for CASSFLPGGPDTQYF.

The chain is built from TRBV4-3 and TRBJ2-1; 16 positions match TRBD2. Looked up from germline, CDR1 is LGHNA and CDR2 is YSLEER. The V segment lost 3 bases and the J segment 2 bases; nucleotides outside the gene matches: 1. The CDR3 has 17 amino acids. Written as DNA, the CDR3 is TGCGCCAGCAGCCAGGGACTAGCGGGAGGGCCCTACAATGAGCAGTTCTTC. Translated: CASSQGLAGGPYNEQFF.

The rearrangement links TRBV5-6 to TRBJ2-7; TRBD2 matches at 10 bases. CDR1 and CDR2 from the germline V gene are SGHDT and YYEEEE. The junction had 5 bases not matched to a gene; V was cut back by 0 bases and J by 2 bases. This CDR3 contains 16 residues. The CDR3 reads CASSLGLAGATYEQYF. For the CDR3, the DNA is TGTGCCAGCAGCTTGGGGCTAGCGGGAGCAACCTACGAGCAGTACTTC.

This chain connects TRBV9 to TRBJ2-7, with D possibly TRBD1 on 6 matching bases. The CDR3 is made up of 14 amino acids. The germline CDR1 and CDR2 sequences are SGDLS and YYNGEE. V lost 6 bases and J lost 3, with 16 bases in between. The CDR3 reads CASTGAAGIYEQYF. In nucleotides, the CDR3 is TGTGCCAGCACAGGGGCAGCAGGAATCTACGAGCAGTACTTC.

This chain uses TRBV10-3 with TRBJ2-2; TRBD2 matches 14 bases. Germline V lookup: CDR1 ENHRY, CDR2 SYGVKD. V trimming: 3 bases; J trimming: 3 bases; junction bases outside the gene matches: 12. The CDR3 runs 20 residues. CDR3 nucleotides: TGTGCCATCAGTGACGAACCGGGACTAGCGGGAGATAATGACACCGGGGAGCTGTTTTTT. As protein: CAISDEPGLAGDNDTGELFF.

This sequence joins TRBV27 and TRBJ2-1; 8 bases align to TRBD2. Per the germline V gene, CDR1 is MNHEY and CDR2 is SMNVEV (reference sequence). Germline trimming cut 3 bases from V and 4 bases from J; bases unmatched to any gene: 5. The CDR3 is 15 amino acids. Here the CDR3 reads CASSLSSGPYNEQFF. The DNA for the CDR3 is TGTGCCAGCAGTTTGTCTAGCGGGCCGTACAATGAGCAGTTCTTC.

Here the CDR3 reads CASSSGPPPYEQYF. DNA for the CDR3: TGTGCCAGCAGCTCCGGCCCCCCACCCTACGAGCAGTACTTC. The J gene is TRBJ2-7, the V gene TRBV6-5; D gene unclear. This CDR3 has 14 residues. V dropped 6 bases and J dropped 2 bases, with 14 bases sitting between them. CDR1 is MNHEY and CDR2 is SVGAGI in the germline V gene.

The chain links TRBV12-5 to TRBJ2-7; D is possibly TRBD1 (5 bases). The germline gives CDR1 LGHNT, CDR2 FRNRAP. CDR3 size: 13 residues. The V gene lost 1 base and the J gene lost 1 base, with 5 bases spanning the gap. The DNA for the CDR3 is TGTGCTAGTGGTTTGGACAGGTCCTACGAGCAGTACTTC. Its protein is CASGLDRSYEQYF.

The genes are TRBV6-5 and TRBJ1-4; 8 nucleotides match TRBD1. CDR1 and CDR2 (germline): MNHEY, SVGAGI. The J segment lost 7 bases and the V segment lost 5 bases, leaving 6 bases of the junction unmatched. The CDR3 runs 14 residues. CDR3 DNA: TGTGCCAGCAGTCAAGGACAGGGAGTTGAAAAACTGTTTTTT. Amino acids: CASSQGQGVEKLFF.

The rearrangement joins TRBV6-6 to TRBJ2-1; 7 nucleotides line up with TRBD2. The CDR3 contains 16 residues. Losses at the gene ends were 4 bases for V and 0 bases for J; bases not matched to a gene: 6. Germline V gene lookup returns CDR1 MNHNY and CDR2 SVGAGI (reference sequence). CDR3 in amino acids: CASSLTRGSSYNEQFF. The CDR3, as DNA: TGTGCCAGCAGTTTGACCCGCGGGAGCTCCTACAATGAGCAGTTCTTC.

The rearrangement joins TRBV10-3 to TRBJ2-7; 9 bases fit TRBD1. The V segment lost 6 bases and the J segment 4 bases; nucleotides outside the gene matches: 4. The CDR3 has 13 residues. In germline, CDR1 is ENHRY, CDR2 SYGVKD. Written as DNA, the CDR3 is TGTGCCATCAGAGTAGGGACAGGGTACGAGCAGTACTTC. It encodes CAIRVGTGYEQYF.

In DNA, the CDR3 is TGTGCCAGCTCAGAGGGGGTTACCTACGAGCAGTACTTC. Protein product: CASSEGVTYEQYF. The J gene is TRBJ2-7, the V gene TRBV18; a possible D gene is TRBD1 (6 bases). Germline CDR1 and CDR2: KGHSH and LQKENI. The CDR3 loop spans 13 amino acids. V lost 5 bases to trimming and J lost 2 bases, with 10 bases between them.

CDR3 sequence: CASSLWGSGNTIYF. The CDR3 DNA reads TGTGCCAGCAGCTTGTGGGGTTCTGGAAACACCATATATTTT. The genes are TRBV5-4 and TRBJ1-3; D uncertain. This CDR3 contains 14 residues. The germline V gene has CDR1 SGHNT and CDR2 YYREEE (reference sequence). The V and J ends lost 1 base and 1 base respectively, with 6 bases between them. The full variable domain, rest sourced from reference TRBV5-4 and TRBJ1-3, is ETGVTQSPTHLIKTRGQQVTLRCSSQSGHNTVSWYQQALGQGPQFIFQYYREEENGRGNFPPRFSGLQFPNYSSELNVNALELDDSALYLCASSLWGSGNTIYFGEGSWLTVV.

The chain links TRBV5-6 to TRBJ2-2; no reliable D call. This CDR3 contains 14 residues. Germline V lookup: CDR1 SGHDT, CDR2 YYEEEE. V dropped 1 base and J dropped 1 base, with 5 bases sitting between them. DNA for the CDR3: TGTGCCAGCAGCTTGACAGTGAACACCGGGGAGCTGTTTTTT. Translation gives CASSLTVNTGELFF.

The chain is built from TRBV4-1 and TRBJ2-3, with a weak D call TRBD1 (5 bases). CDR3 length equals 15 residues. CDR1 and CDR2 (germline): MGHRA, YSYEKL. The ends were cut back, 0 bases at V and 3 bases at J, with 10 bases in the middle. Here the CDR3 DNA reads TGCGCCAGCAGCCAAGACCTCAGGGAAACAGATACGCAGTATTTT. This codes for CASSQDLRETDTQYF.

This chain uses TRBV4-1 with TRBJ2-7, with 15 bases lining up with TRBD2. CDR3 length equals 14 residues. Germline V lookup: CDR1 MGHRA, CDR2 YSYEKL. The J segment lost 7 bases and the V segment lost 4 bases, leaving 2 bases of the junction unmatched. Here the CDR3 DNA reads TGCGCCAGCAGCCCGGGACTAGCGGGAGGTGAGCAGTACTTC. Its protein product is CASSPGLAGGEQYF.

The chain recombines TRBV9 with TRBJ2-3; TRBD1 is a possible D gene (5 bases). The CDR3 sequence is 15 residues long. Trimming left V 0 bases short and J 0 bases short, with 8 bases between. CDR1 SGDLS and CDR2 YYNGEE come from the germline V gene. Here the CDR3 reads CASSVAGHSTDTQYF. The DNA of the CDR3 is TGTGCCAGCAGCGTAGCCGGACATAGCACAGATACGCAGTATTTT.

The genes are TRBV11-2 and TRBJ2-4, with D tentatively TRBD2 (5 bases). The CDR3 covers 14 residues. Germline loops: CDR1 SGHAT, CDR2 FQNNGV. Trimming shortened V by 5 bases and J by 3 bases, and 11 bases separated the two germline ends. The CDR3 nucleotides are TGTGCCAGCAGCCCCGGACGGGGCAAAAACATTCAGTACTTC. Protein sequence: CASSPGRGKNIQYF.

The table lists this clone with a few counts. This chain connects TRBV7-2 to TRBJ2-7; 9 nucleotides match TRBD2. J lost 2 bases, V lost 5 bases, and 13 bases had no gene match. CDR3 size: 17 residues. Germline CDR1 SGHTA, CDR2 FQGNSA. The CDR3 sequence is CASSPRHGLAGTYEQYF. CDR3 DNA sequence: TGTGCCAGCAGCCCAAGACATGGGCTAGCGGGAACCTACGAGCAGTACTTC. The full variable domain, rest sourced from reference TRBV7-2 and TRBJ2-7, is GAGVSQSPSNKVTEKGKDVELRCDPISGHTALYWYRQSLGQGLEFLIYFQGNSAPDKSGLPSDRFSAERTGGSVSTLTIQRTQQEDSAVYLCASSPRHGLAGTYEQYFGPGTRLTVT.

A few counts support this clone. The rearrangement joins TRBV29-1 to TRBJ2-1, with D maybe TRBD2 (6 bases). This CDR3 is built from 14 residues. Germline CDR1 is SQVTM and CDR2 is ANQGSEA. V lost 4 bases and J lost 4, with 14 bases in between. The CDR3, as DNA: TGCAGCGTTGTAGGGACTTCTGTTTACAATGAGCAGTTCTTC. Translating it yields CSVVGTSVYNEQFF.

This chain links TRBV30 with TRBJ2-7; D uncertain. This CDR3 region has 17 residues. The V gene's germline CDR1 is GTSNPN and CDR2 SVGIG (reference sequence). V lost 0 bases and J lost 3, with 21 bases in between. The CDR3 sequence is CAWSVPTVGRNSYEQYF. DNA for the CDR3: TGTGCCTGGAGTGTACCCACGGTCGGCCGAAACAGCTACGAGCAGTACTTC.